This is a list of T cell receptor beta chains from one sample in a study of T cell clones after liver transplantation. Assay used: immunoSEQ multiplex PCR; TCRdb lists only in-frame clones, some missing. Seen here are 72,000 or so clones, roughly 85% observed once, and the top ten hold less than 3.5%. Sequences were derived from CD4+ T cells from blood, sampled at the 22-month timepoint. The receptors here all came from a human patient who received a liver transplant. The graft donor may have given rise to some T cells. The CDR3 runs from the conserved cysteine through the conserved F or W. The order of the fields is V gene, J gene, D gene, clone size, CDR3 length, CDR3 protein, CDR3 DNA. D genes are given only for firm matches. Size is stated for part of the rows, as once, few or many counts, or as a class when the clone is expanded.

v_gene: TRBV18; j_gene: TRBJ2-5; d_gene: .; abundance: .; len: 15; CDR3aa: CASSRGGPSKETQYF; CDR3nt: TGTGCCAGCTCACGTGGCGGCCCCTCAAAAGAGACCCAGTACTTC
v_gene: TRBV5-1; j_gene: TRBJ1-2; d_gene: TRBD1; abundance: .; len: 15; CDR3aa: CASSSTGGSNYGYTF; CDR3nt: TGCGCCAGCAGCTCTACAGGGGGCTCAAACTATGGCTACACCTTC
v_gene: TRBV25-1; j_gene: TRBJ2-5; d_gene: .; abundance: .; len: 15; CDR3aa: CASSDDRGNQETQYF; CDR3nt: TGTGCCAGCAGTGATGATCGAGGGAACCAAGAGACCCAGTACTTC
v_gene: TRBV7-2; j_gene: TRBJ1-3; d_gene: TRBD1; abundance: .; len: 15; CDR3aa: CASSLGTGQGNTIYF; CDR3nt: TGTGCCAGCAGCTTAGGGACAGGGCAAGGAAACACCATATATTTT
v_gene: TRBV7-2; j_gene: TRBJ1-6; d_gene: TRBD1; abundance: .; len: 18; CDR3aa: CASSQVRSGQGVVWPLHF; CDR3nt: TGTGCCAGCAGCCAAGTACGCTCGGGACAGGGAGTGGTGTGGCCCCTCCACTTT
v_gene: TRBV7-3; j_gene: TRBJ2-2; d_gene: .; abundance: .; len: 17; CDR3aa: CASSSAWGPVGTGELFF; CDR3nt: TGTGCCAGCAGCTCGGCATGGGGGCCAGTGGGCACCGGGGAGCTGTTTTTT
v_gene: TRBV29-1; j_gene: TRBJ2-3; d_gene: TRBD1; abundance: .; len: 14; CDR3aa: CSTLGQGLTDTQYF; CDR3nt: TGCAGCACTTTAGGACAGGGGCTAACAGATACGCAGTATTTT
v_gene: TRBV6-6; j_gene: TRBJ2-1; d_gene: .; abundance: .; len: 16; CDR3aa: CASSYMGSGSYNEQFF; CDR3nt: TGTGCCAGCAGTTACATGGGCTCCGGCTCCTACAATGAGCAGTTCTTC
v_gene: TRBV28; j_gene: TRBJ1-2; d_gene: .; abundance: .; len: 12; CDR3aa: CVIGGGDYGYTF; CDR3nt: TGTGTCATCGGAGGGGGTGACTATGGCTACACCTTC
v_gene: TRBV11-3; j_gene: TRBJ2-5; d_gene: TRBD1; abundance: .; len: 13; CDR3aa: CASSPDRGETQYF; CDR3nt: TGTGCCAGCAGCCCTGACAGGGGAGAGACCCAGTACTTC
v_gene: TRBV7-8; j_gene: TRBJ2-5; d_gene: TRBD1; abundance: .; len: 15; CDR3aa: CASSLARGGQETQYF; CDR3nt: TGTGCCAGCAGCTTAGCGAGAGGGGGCCAGGAGACCCAGTACTTC
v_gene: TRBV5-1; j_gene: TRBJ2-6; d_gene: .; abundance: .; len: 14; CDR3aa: CASSSGSGANVLTF; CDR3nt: TGCGCCAGCAGCAGTGGGTCTGGGGCCAACGTCCTGACTTTC
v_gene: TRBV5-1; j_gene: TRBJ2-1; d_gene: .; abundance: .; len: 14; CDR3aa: CASSSKSSYNEQFF; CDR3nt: TGCGCCAGCAGCTCAAAGAGCTCCTACAATGAGCAGTTCTTC
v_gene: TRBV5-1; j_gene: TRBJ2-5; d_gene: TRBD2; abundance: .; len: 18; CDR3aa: CASSFSLGGGKARETQYF; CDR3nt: TGCGCCAGCAGCTTTAGCCTCGGCGGGGGGAAGGCTAGGGAGACCCAGTACTTC
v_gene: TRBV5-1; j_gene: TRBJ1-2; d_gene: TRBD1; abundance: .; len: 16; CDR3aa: CASSLGLTGTLNGYTF; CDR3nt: TGCGCCAGCAGCTTGGGATTGACAGGGACGCTTAATGGCTACACCTTC
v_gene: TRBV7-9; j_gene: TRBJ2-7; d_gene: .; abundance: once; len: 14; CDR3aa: CASSPIGDSSEQYF; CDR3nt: TGTGCCAGCAGCCCGATAGGGGATTCTAGCGAGCAGTACTTC
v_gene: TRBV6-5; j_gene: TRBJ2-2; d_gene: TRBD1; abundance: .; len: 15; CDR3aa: CASRTGQENTGELFF; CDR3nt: TGTGCCAGCAGAACCGGACAGGAGAACACCGGGGAGCTGTTTTTT
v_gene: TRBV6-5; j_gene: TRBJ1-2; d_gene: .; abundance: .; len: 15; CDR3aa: CASRGRDEVLGGYTF; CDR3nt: TGTGCCAGCCGAGGACGGGACGAGGTGTTGGGGGGCTACACCTTC
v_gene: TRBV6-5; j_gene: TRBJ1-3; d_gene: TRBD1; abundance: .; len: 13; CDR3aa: CASAGTARSTIYF; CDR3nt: TGTGCCAGCGCTGGGACAGCACGTAGCACCATATATTTT
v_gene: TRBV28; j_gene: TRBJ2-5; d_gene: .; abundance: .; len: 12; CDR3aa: CASSPEDETQYF; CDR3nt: TGTGCCAGCAGTCCCGAGGACGAGACCCAGTACTTC
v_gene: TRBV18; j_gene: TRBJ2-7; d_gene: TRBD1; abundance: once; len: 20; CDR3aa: CASSPDLKSNRDRGLYEQYF; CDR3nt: TGTGCCAGCTCACCCGACCTGAAATCCAACCGGGACAGGGGGCTATACGAGCAGTACTTC
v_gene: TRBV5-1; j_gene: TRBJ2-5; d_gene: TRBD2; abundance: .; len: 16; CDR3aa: CASSLGSGGLEETQYF; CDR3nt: TGCGCCAGCAGCTTAGGAAGCGGGGGGCTTGAAGAGACCCAGTACTTC
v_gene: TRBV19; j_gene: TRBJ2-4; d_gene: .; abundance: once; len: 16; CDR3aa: CASANQGNLAKNIQYF; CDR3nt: TGTGCCAGCGCAAACCAGGGCAATTTAGCCAAAAACATTCAGTACTTC
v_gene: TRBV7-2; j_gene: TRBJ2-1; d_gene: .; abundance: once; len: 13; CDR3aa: CASSPRTYNEQFF; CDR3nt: TGTGCCAGCAGCCCCCGTACCTACAATGAGCAGTTCTTC
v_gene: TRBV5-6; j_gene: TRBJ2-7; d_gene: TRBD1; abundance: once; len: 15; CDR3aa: CASSLGQGNSYEQYF; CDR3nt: TGTGCCAGCAGCCTGGGACAGGGGAACTCCTACGAGCAGTACTTC
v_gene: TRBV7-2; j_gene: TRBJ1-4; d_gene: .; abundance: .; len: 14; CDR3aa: CASSADRVSEKLFF; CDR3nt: TGTGCCAGCAGCGCCGACCGGGTTAGTGAAAAACTGTTTTTT
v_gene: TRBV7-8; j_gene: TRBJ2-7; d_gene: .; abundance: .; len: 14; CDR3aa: CASSLVSGSYEQYF; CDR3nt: TGTGCCAGCAGCTTAGTATCGGGGTCCTACGAGCAGTACTTC
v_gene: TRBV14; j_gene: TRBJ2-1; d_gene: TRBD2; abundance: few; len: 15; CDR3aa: CASSQRTSGIHEQFF; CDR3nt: TGTGCCAGCAGCCAACGGACTAGCGGGATCCATGAGCAGTTCTTC
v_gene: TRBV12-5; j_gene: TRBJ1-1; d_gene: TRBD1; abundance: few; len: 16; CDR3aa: CASGLRDRGQNTEAFF; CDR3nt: TGTGCTAGTGGACTCCGGGACAGGGGGCAGAACACTGAAGCTTTCTTT
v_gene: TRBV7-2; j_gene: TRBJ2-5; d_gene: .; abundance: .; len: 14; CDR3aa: CASTLARGRETQYF; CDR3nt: TGTGCCAGCACCCTCGCCCGGGGACGAGAGACCCAGTACTTC
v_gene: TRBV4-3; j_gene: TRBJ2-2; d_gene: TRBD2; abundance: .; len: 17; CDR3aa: CASSPLASGGNTGELFF; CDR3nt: TGCGCCAGCAGCCCACTTGCTAGCGGGGGGAACACCGGGGAGCTGTTTTTT
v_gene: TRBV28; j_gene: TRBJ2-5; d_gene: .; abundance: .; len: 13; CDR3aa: CASSLTKQETQYF; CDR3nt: TGTGCCAGCAGTTTAACTAAGCAAGAGACCCAGTACTTC
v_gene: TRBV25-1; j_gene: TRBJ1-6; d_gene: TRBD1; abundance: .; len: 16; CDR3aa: CASSEPGGQGGSPLHF; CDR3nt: TGTGCCAGCAGTGAACCGGGAGGACAGGGCGGTTCACCCCTCCACTTT
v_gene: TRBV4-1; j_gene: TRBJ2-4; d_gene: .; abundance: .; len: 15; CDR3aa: CASSQRTEAKNIQYF; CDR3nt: TGCGCCAGCAGCCAGAGGACAGAAGCCAAAAACATTCAGTACTTC
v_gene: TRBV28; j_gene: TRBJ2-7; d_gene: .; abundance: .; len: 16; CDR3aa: CASSLFGAGFSYEQYF; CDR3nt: TGTGCCAGCAGTTTATTCGGAGCCGGATTCTCCTACGAGCAGTACTTC
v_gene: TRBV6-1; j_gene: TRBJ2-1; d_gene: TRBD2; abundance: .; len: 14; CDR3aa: CASNEAGEVYEQFF; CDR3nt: TGTGCCAGCAATGAAGCGGGAGAAGTGTATGAGCAGTTCTTC
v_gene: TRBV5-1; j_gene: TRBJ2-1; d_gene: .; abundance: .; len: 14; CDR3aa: CASSLADGTREQFF; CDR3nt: TGCGCCAGCAGCTTGGCCGATGGGACCCGTGAGCAGTTCTTC
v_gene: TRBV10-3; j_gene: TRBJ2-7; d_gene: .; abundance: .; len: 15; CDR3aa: CAISESDLYRYEQYF; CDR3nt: TGTGCCATCAGTGAGTCCGACTTATACCGCTACGAGCAGTACTTC
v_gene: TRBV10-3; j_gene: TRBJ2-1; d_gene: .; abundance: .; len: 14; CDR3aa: CAISESLSYNEQFF; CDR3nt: TGTGCCATCAGTGAGTCGCTATCATACAATGAGCAGTTCTTC
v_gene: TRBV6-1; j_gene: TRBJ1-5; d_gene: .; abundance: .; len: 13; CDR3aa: CASRGGSNQPQHF; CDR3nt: TGTGCCAGCAGGGGAGGAAGCAATCAGCCCCAGCATTTT
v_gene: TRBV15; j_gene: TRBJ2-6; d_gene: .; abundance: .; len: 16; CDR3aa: CATSRRGALGANVLTF; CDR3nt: TGTGCCACCAGCAGGCGTGGGGCGCTAGGGGCCAACGTCCTGACTTTC
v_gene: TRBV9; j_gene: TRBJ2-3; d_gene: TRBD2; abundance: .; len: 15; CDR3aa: CASSVTSGAEDTQYF; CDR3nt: TGTGCCAGCAGCGTGACTAGCGGGGCGGAAGATACGCAGTATTTT
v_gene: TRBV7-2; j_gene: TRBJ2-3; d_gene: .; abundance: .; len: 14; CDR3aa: CASSLGITTDTQYF; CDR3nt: TGTGCCAGCAGCTTAGGGATAACAACAGATACGCAGTATTTT
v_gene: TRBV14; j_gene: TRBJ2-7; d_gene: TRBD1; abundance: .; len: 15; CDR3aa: CASSQPTGGLDEQYF; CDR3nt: TGTGCCAGCAGCCAGCCTACAGGGGGCCTCGACGAGCAGTACTTC
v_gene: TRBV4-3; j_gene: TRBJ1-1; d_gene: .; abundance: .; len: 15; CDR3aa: CASSQARGQNTEAFF; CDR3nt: TGCGCCAGCAGCCAAGCCCGGGGACAGAACACTGAAGCTTTCTTT
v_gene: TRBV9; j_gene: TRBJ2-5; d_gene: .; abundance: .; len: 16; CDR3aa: CASSVGTGARDETQYF; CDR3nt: TGTGCCAGCAGCGTAGGGACGGGGGCGCGCGACGAGACCCAGTACTTC
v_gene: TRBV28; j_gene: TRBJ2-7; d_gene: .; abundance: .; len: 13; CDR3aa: CASSSAISYEQYF; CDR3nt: TGTGCCAGCAGTTCTGCTATTTCCTACGAGCAGTACTTC
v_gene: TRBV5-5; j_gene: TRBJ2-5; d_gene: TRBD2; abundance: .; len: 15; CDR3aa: CASSLSGTSVYGQYF; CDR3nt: TGTGCCAGCAGCCTATCCGGGACTAGCGTCTATGGCCAGTACTTC
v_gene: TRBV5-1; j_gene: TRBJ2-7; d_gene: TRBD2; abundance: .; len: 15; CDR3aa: CASSLEAGGAYEQYF; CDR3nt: TGCGCCAGCAGCTTGGAAGCGGGGGGGGCCTACGAGCAGTACTTC